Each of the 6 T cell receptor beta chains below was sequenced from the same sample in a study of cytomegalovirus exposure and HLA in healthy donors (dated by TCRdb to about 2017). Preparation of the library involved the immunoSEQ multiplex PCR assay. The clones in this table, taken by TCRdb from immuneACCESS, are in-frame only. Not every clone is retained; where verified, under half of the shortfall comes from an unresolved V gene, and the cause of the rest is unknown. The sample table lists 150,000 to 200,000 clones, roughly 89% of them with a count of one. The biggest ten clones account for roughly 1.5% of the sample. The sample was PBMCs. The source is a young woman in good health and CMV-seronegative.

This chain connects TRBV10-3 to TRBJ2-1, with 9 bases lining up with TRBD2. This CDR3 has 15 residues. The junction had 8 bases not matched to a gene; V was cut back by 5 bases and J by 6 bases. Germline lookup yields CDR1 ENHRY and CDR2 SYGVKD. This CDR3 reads CAISSGTSRPNEQFF. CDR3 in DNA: TGTGCCATCAGTTCCGGGACTAGCCGACCCAATGAGCAGTTCTTC.

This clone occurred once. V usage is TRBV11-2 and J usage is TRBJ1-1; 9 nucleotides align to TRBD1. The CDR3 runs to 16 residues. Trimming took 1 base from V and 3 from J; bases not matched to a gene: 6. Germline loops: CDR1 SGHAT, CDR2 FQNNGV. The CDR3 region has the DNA TGTGCCAGCAGCTTAGCGTACAGGGGGCTTGACACTGAAGCTTTCTTT. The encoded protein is CASSLAYRGLDTEAFF.

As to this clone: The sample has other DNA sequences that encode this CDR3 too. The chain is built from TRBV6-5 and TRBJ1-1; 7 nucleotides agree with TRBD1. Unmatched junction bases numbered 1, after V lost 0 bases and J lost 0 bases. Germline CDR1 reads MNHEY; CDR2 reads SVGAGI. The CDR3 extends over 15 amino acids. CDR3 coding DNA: TGTGCCAGCAGTTACTCAGGGGGCCTGAACACTGAAGCTTTCTTT. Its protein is CASSYSGGLNTEAFF.

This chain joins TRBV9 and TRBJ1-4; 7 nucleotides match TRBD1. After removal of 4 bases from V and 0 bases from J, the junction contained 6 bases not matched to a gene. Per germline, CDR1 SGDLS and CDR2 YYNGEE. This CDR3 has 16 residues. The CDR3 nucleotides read TGTGCCAGCAGCACCCGTGGGACAGCAACTAATGAAAAACTGTTTTTT. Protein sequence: CASSTRGTATNEKLFF. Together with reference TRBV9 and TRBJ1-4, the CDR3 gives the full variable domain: DSGVTQTPKHLITATGQRVTLRCSPRSGDLSVYWYQQSLDQGLQFLIQYYNGEERAKGNILERFSAQQFPDLHSELNLSSLELGDSALYFCASSTRGTATNEKLFFGSGTQLSVL.

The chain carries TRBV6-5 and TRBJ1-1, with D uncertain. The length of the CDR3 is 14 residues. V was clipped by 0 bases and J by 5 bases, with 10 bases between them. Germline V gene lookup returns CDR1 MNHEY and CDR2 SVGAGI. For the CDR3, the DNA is TGTGCCAGCAGTTACTCGGAGGTTGGGACTGAAGCTTTCTTT. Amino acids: CASSYSEVGTEAFF.

CDR3 nucleotides: TGTGCCAGCAGTTCCGAGGGAGGATACACAGATACGCAGTATTTT. Residues: CASSSEGGYTDTQYF. The chain links TRBV27 to TRBJ2-3; tentative D call: TRBD2 (6 bases). The CDR3 extends over 15 amino acids. Trimming shortened V by 4 bases and J by 2 bases, and 13 bases separated the two germline ends. In germline, CDR1 is MNHEY, CDR2 SMNVEV (reference sequence).